A single sample is the source of the 21 T cell receptor beta chains below, sequenced in a study of patients and donors after allogeneic stem cell transplantation. TCRdb reprocessed the RT-PCR reads with MiXCR, giving one entry per CDR3 protein. The data contain 190,000 or so distinct CDR3 sequences, around 41% of them singletons. Sequenced input: blood, either unsorted or a sorted T cell fraction (not recorded which). The receptors originated from a human donor who was either an allogeneic HSCT recipient or a stem cell or donor lymphocyte infusion donor (not recorded which). It is not recorded whose cells these are; they may come from a transplant donor.

The chain has TRBV27 and TRBJ1-4; D is possibly TRBD1 (5 bases). Deletions cut 6 bases from V and 10 bases from J, with 15 bases between. The CDR3 extends over 13 amino acids. The germline V gene has CDR1 MNHEY and CDR2 SMNVEV (reference sequence). The CDR3 loop reads CASSPGPRGKLFF. CDR3 sequence (DNA): TGTGCCAGCAGCCCCGGCCCGAGGGGAAAACTGTTTTTT.

The chain carries TRBV3-1 and TRBJ2-1; TRBD2 might be the D (6 bases). Germline V gene lookup returns CDR1 LGHDT and CDR2 YNNKEL (reference sequence). This CDR3 contains 16 residues. Trimming stripped 4 bases from V and 5 bases from J, with 18 bases between. As DNA, the CDR3 is TGTGCCAGCAGCCCCCCGGGGAGGCACCTAAACAATGAGCAGTTCTTC. Translation gives CASSPPGRHLNNEQFF.

This clonotype came up a few times. The rearrangement links TRBV5-1 to TRBJ1-2, with D tentatively TRBD1 (5 bases). Trimming pared 4 bases from V and 4 bases from J, leaving 14 bases between. The CDR3 totals 14 residues. Looked up from germline, CDR1 is SGHRS and CDR2 is YFSETQ. DNA for the CDR3: TGCGCCAGCAGCGCAACCGGGACCGCCTATGGCTACACCTTC. Translating gives CASSATGTAYGYTF.

The sample holds a few counts of this clonotype. This chain uses TRBV20-1 with TRBJ1-1; D gene ambiguous. V was clipped by 0 bases and J by 5 bases, with 10 bases between them. Germline CDR1 DFQATT, CDR2 SNEGSKA (reference sequence). CDR3 size: 13 residues. CDR3 sequence (DNA): TGCAGTGCTAGAGAGGGTTTGGGGACTGAAGCTTTCTTT. Protein: CSAREGLGTEAFF.

This clonotype showed up just a few times. The chain couples TRBV15 to TRBJ1-2; D is uncertain. Trimming cost V 3 bases and J 2 bases, with 10 bases left between them. Germline V gives CDR1 LNHNV, CDR2 YYDKDF (reference sequence). CDR3 length equals 14 residues. The CDR3 sequence: CATSRRTENYGYTF. The CDR3 DNA sequence: TGTGCCACCAGCAGGCGGACGGAGAACTATGGCTACACCTTC.

The chain joins TRBV7-9 to TRBJ1-5, with 11 bases aligning to TRBD1. This CDR3 region has 16 residues. V shed 4 bases, J shed 7 bases, and the junction held 9 bases outside the gene matches. Germline CDR1 is SEHNR and CDR2 is FQNEAQ (reference sequence). CDR3: CASSSSTGTGGQPQHF. The CDR3 DNA follows: TGTGCCAGCAGCTCATCAACCGGGACAGGGGGGCAGCCCCAGCATTTT.

The rearrangement joins TRBV12-3 or TRBV12-4 to TRBJ1-1; D unresolved. V was clipped by 1 base and J by 0 bases, with 12 bases between them. CDR3 length: 16 residues. CDR3 loop: CASSLEGGVVNTEAFF. The CDR3 DNA follows: TGTGCCAGCAGTTTAGAGGGCGGGGTCGTGAACACTGAAGCTTTCTTT.

This clonotype was observed a handful of times. This sequence joins TRBV12-3 or TRBV12-4 and TRBJ2-5; either TRBD1 or TRBD2 may fit D (5 bases each). This CDR3 has 14 residues. The V and J ends lost 3 bases and 1 base respectively, with 9 bases between them. CDR3 protein: CASSLAGGQETQYF. The CDR3 DNA sequence: TGTGCCAGCAGTTTGGCTGGGGGCCAAGAGACCCAGTACTTC.

The chain is built from TRBV5-1 and TRBJ2-1; no clear D. The CDR3 extends over 15 amino acids. Looked up from germline, CDR1 is SGHRS and CDR2 is YFSETQ. V was pared by 4 bases and J by 0 bases, with 11 bases between. The CDR3 loop reads CASSLESPSYNEQFF. DNA for the CDR3: TGCGCCAGCAGCCTGGAGTCCCCCTCCTACAATGAGCAGTTCTTC.

This clonotype has only a few counts. The CDR3 region is CASSLVSFRNTGELFF. CDR3 in DNA: TGCGCCAGCAGCTTGGTGTCTTTCCGGAACACCGGGGAGCTGTTTTTT. The chain uses TRBV5-1 and TRBJ2-2; D unresolved. V was trimmed by 0 bases and J by 1 base, leaving 10 bases between them. Germline CDR1 SGHRS, CDR2 YFSETQ. This CDR3 spans 16 amino acids.

The V call is TRBV3-1, the J call TRBJ2-5; the match to TRBD2 covers 8 bases. This CDR3 has 17 amino acids. The trim removed 1 base at V and 1 base at J, leaving 8 bases unmatched. CDR1 and CDR2 (germline): LGHDT, YNNKEL (reference sequence). The chain's CDR3 is CASSQVLGGGIQETQYF. CDR3 nucleotides: TGTGCCAGCAGCCAAGTCTTAGGCGGGGGGATCCAAGAGACCCAGTACTTC.

The chain has TRBV5-1 and TRBJ2-7; no firm D call. Germline loops: CDR1 SGHRS, CDR2 YFSETQ. The CDR3 runs to 14 residues. Trimming took 0 bases from V and 3 from J, leaving 10 bases between them. CDR3 DNA sequence: TGCGCCAGCAGCTTGGAGGGTCCACACTACGAGCAGTACTTC. The encoded protein is CASSLEGPHYEQYF.

This clonotype has only one observation. The J gene is TRBJ2-1, the V gene TRBV7-2; 8 positions agree with TRBD1. This CDR3 region has 14 residues. J lost 6 bases, V lost 5 bases, and 6 bases had no gene match. Germline V gives CDR1 SGHTA, CDR2 FQGNSA. CDR3 amino acids: CASSTSGGLNEQFF. The CDR3 bases are TGTGCCAGCAGCACCTCAGGGGGCCTCAATGAGCAGTTCTTC.

The rearrangement links TRBV18 to TRBJ2-7; D remains ambiguous. This CDR3 contains 13 residues. V lost 3 bases, J lost 2 bases, and 8 bases lay in between. Looked up from germline, CDR1 is KGHSH and CDR2 is LQKENI. CDR3: CASSPGETYEQYF. DNA for the CDR3: TGTGCCAGCTCACCCGGCGAAACCTACGAGCAGTACTTC.

This chain links TRBV12-3 or TRBV12-4 with TRBJ1-1; no clear D gene. This CDR3 spans 13 amino acids. Trimming stripped 7 bases from V and 1 base from J, with 10 bases between. The CDR3 DNA reads TGTGCCAGCAACAGAGACAAGAACACTGAAGCTTTCTTT. This codes for CASNRDKNTEAFF.

The chain carries TRBV5-1 and TRBJ2-7; 9 nucleotides match TRBD1. J gave up 5 bases and V 2 bases, and 8 bases lay outside the gene matches. CDR1 and CDR2 (germline): SGHRS, YFSETQ. This CDR3 is built from 15 residues. CDR3 DNA sequence: TGCGCCAGCAGCTTCAGTGGGACAGGGCTTCACGAGCAGTACTTC. Translated: CASSFSGTGLHEQYF.

Only a few counts were recorded for this clonotype. This chain connects TRBV29-1 to TRBJ1-4, with D unclear. The V end was cut by 5 bases, the J end by 10 bases, with 17 bases between. CDR3 length: 13 amino acids. Per germline, CDR1 SQVTM and CDR2 ANQGSEA. Written as DNA, the CDR3 is TGCAGCGTTCTAGACCGAAATCGTGCAAAACTGTTTTTT. It specifies CSVLDRNRAKLFF.

This chain connects TRBV20-1 to TRBJ1-3; unclear D gene. The germline V gene encodes CDR1 DFQATT and CDR2 SNEGSKA (reference sequence). V shed 5 bases and J shed 0 bases, with 14 bases lying between them. CDR3 size: 15 residues. CDR3 residues: CSAAPEWDSGNTIYF. In DNA, the CDR3 is TGCAGTGCTGCCCCGGAGTGGGACTCTGGAAACACCATATATTTT.

V and J are TRBV12-3 or TRBV12-4 and TRBJ1-1, with 7 bases aligning to TRBD1. J gave up 13 bases and V 5 bases, and 13 bases lay outside the gene matches. The CDR3 runs to 13 residues. The CDR3 spells CASSPDGGTDVFF. The CDR3 DNA follows: TGTGCCAGCAGTCCAGACGGGGGGACAGACGTTTTCTTT.

The rearrangement links TRBV5-1 to TRBJ1-4; 9 bases agree with TRBD1. This CDR3 contains 16 residues. The V segment lost 3 bases and the J segment 5 bases; nucleotides outside the gene matches: 8. CDR1 is SGHRS and CDR2 is YFSETQ in the germline V gene. In nucleotides, the CDR3 is TGCGCCAGCAGCTCTGGACAGGGGACAGGGAATGAAAAACTGTTTTTT. Translated, it gives CASSSGQGTGNEKLFF.

A remark on this clonotype: A read error may account for a junction end that differs from germline. The V and J genes are TRBV7-9 and TRBJ2-2; tentatively, D is TRBD2 (5 bases). The V gene's germline CDR1 is SEHNR and CDR2 FQNEAQ (reference sequence). The CDR3 contains 15 residues. The CDR3 nucleotides read TGTGCCGGCAGCTTGCGGGTTAGGAACACCGGGGAGCTGTTTTTT. Its protein product is CAGSLRVRNTGELFF.